This T cell receptor (beta chain) was recovered during a study of blood T cell repertoires in COVID-19. Study-level information: The analysed material was cDNA or gDNA that came from T cells, B-cell-depleted T cells, or PBMCs.

TCRdb's copy holds only in-frame clones and misses some; the assay was immunoSEQ multiplex PCR. The sample consists of around 250,000 clones, around 83% of them appearing once. Between the trimmed V and J ends, which lost 0 bases and 9 bases, there was a span of 23 bases. The CDR3 runs 17 residues. Germline V lookup: CDR1 LNHDA, CDR2 SQIVND (reference sequence). A case of COVID-19 had been met by exposed participants within 2 weeks before study entry. The J gene is TRBJ1-2, the V gene TRBV19; tentative D call: TRBD1 (6 bases). The sequence derives from a woman aged 45 to 65 who had been exposed to COVID-19. The specimen was PBMCs or T cells enriched from blood (not recorded which). The DNA of the CDR3 is TGTGCCAGTAGTATAGAATCCGAGTTGGGGGCTCTAAGAAGCTACACCTTC. Its protein is CASSIESELGALRSYTF.